A selection of T cell receptor beta chains follows, all from one sample in a study of T cells in Graves' hyperthyroidism and ophthalmopathy. TCRdb called the multiplex PCR reads again in MiXCR, with one record for every CDR3 protein. Of 500,000 to 550,000 distinct CDR3 sequences in the sample, around 20% were seen once. Sequenced material: blood. The receptors were gathered from a man aged 18-30 years with Graves' hyperthyroidism. The CDR3 runs from the conserved cysteine through the conserved F or W. D genes are given only for firm matches. Rows may omit the clone size; those that give it use once, few, many or a size class.

>.|.|TRBV6-1|TRBJ1-6
TGTGCCAGCAGTACAGGGATTAATTCACCCCTCCACTTT
CASSTGINSPLHF
>many|.|TRBV20-1|TRBJ1-5
TGCAGTGCTAGGGACGGAAGCAATCAGCCCCAGCATTTT
CSARDGSNQPQHF
>many|.|TRBV2|TRBJ2-5
TGTGCCAGCAGTCCCCGGCCGGAGACCCAGTACTTC
CASSPRPETQYF
>.|.|TRBV30|TRBJ2-2
TGTGCCTGGAGTGTAGGGCCGGTGAACACCGGGGAGCTGTTTTTT
CAWSVGPVNTGELFF
>many|.|TRBV30|TRBJ1-3
TGTGCCTGGTTAGCAGGGACGCTTGGAAACACCATATATTTT
CAWLAGTLGNTIYF
>many|TRBD1|TRBV20-1|TRBJ1-1
TGCAGTGGCGGGACAGGAACCACTGAAGCTTTCTTT
CSGGTGTTEAFF
>many|TRBD1|TRBV6-2/TRBV6-3|TRBJ1-2
TGTGCCAGCAGCCTCGACAGGGCCCCTAACTATGGCTACACCTTC
CASSLDRAPNYGYTF
>.|TRBD1|TRBV7-9|TRBJ2-7
TGTGCCAGCAGCCCCCGGACAGGTTTCAGCTCCTACGAGCAGTACTTC
CASSPRTGFSSYEQYF
>many|.|TRBV30|TRBJ1-1
TGTGCCTGGAGTGGGTGGAACAACATGAACACTGAAGCTTTCTTT
CAWSGWNNMNTEAFF
>once|.|TRBV4-1|TRBJ1-3
TGCGCCAGCAGCCAAGGAATGTTGAAAACTGGAAACACCATATATTTT
CASSQGMLKTGNTIYF
>.|.|TRBV6-1|TRBJ2-7
TGTGCCTCCTACAGCTACGAGCAGTACTTC
CASYSYEQYF
>many|.|TRBV3-1|TRBJ2-5
TGTGCCAGCAGCCAAGATGGTGTACGGGAGACCCAGTACTTC
CASSQDGVRETQYF
>many|.|TRBV28|TRBJ1-2
TGTGCCAGCAGTTTCCCCAATGGGGGAACCTATGGCTACACCTTC
CASSFPNGGTYGYTF
>many|TRBD1|TRBV7-9|TRBJ1-2
TGTGCCAGCAGCCCTACAGGGGAATGGGGCTACACCTTC
CASSPTGEWGYTF
>many|.|TRBV6-1|TRBJ2-7
TGTGCCAGCGGTGGGGGAATGTCCTACGAGCAGTACTTC
CASGGGMSYEQYF
>many|.|TRBV29-1|TRBJ1-5
TGCAGCGTTGGAGGTGATCAGCCCCAGCATTTT
CSVGGDQPQHF
>few|.|TRBV12-3/TRBV12-4|TRBJ2-4
TGTGCCAGCAGTTTAATAGGGGGTAAAAACATTCAGTACTTC
CASSLIGGKNIQYF
>many|TRBD1|TRBV20-1|TRBJ1-5
TGCAGTGCTTCCCCGGGACAGAGCAATCAGCCCCAGCATTTT
CSASPGQSNQPQHF
>few|.|TRBV19|TRBJ1-5
TGTGCCAGTAGTAGCGCCGGGTGGGGCAATCAGCCCCAGCATTTT
CASSSAGWGNQPQHF
>many|TRBD1|TRBV4-2|TRBJ2-7
TGTGCCAGCAGCCAACAAGAAAGTGTGGTAAACAGGGGGCGTAGGACCTACGAGCAGTACTTC
CASSQQESVVNRGRRTYEQYF
>many|TRBD1|TRBV24-1|TRBJ1-3
TGTGCCACCAGTGATTTGTGGACAGGGAGCTCTGGAAACACCATATATTTT
CATSDLWTGSSGNTIYF
>many|.|TRBV20-1|TRBJ2-7
TGCAGTGCTAAAGTCCACTACGAGCAGTACTTC
CSAKVHYEQYF
>many|.|TRBV12-3/TRBV12-4|TRBJ2-5
TGTGCCAGCAGTTCCCCGGGGCTCGGCCAAGAGACCCAGTACTTC
CASSSPGLGQETQYF
>.|.|TRBV27|TRBJ1-2
TGTGCCAGCAGTCCTAGGCTAGGGGGTTATGGATACACCTTC
CASSPRLGGYGYTF
>many|TRBD2|TRBV24-1|TRBJ2-5
TGTGCCACCAGTGATTCGAGGACTAGCGGGGTCGAGACCCAGTACTTC
CATSDSRTSGVETQYF
>many|TRBD1|TRBV28|TRBJ1-5
TGTGCCAGCAGTGAAGGACAGGTGCTTAGCAATCAGCCCCAGCATTTT
CASSEGQVLSNQPQHF
>.|TRBD2|TRBV20-1|TRBJ2-7
TGCAGTGCTTTAAGCGGACTAGTTTCCTACGAGCAGTACTTC
CSALSGLVSYEQYF
>many|.|TRBV4-1|TRBJ2-7
TGCGCCAGCAGCCAAGAGGGGGACTCCTACGAGCAGTACTTC
CASSQEGDSYEQYF
>many|.|TRBV28|TRBJ2-7
TGTGCCAGCAGTTTAGTCAAAGGACAGATAAATAGGAACTACGAGCAGTACTTC
CASSLVKGQINRNYEQYF
>many|.|TRBV5-1|TRBJ1-2
TGCGCCAGCAGCTCCACCAACGACAGAAGTAACTATGGCTACACCTTC
CASSSTNDRSNYGYTF
>few|.|TRBV20-1|TRBJ1-2
TGCAGTGCTAGAGAACACAGGAATGGCTACACCTTC
CSAREHRNGYTF
>many|TRBD2|TRBV28|TRBJ2-5
TGTGCCAGCAGTTTTGCGACTAGCGGGGGAACAGAGACCCAGTACTTC
CASSFATSGGTETQYF